These T cell receptor beta chains were read from a single sample in a study of blood T cell repertoires in COVID-19. Libraries were prepared by immunoSEQ multiplex PCR; TCRdb keeps only in-frame clonotypes and omits some of them. The data contain around 270,000 clones, approximately 86% of them singletons. The sample comprised peripheral blood. Every receptor here comes from a man aged 25-40 years with active or convalescent COVID-19. CDR3s include the opening cysteine and the closing phenylalanine or tryptophan. Each record gives: V gene, D gene, clone size, J gene, CDR3 DNA, CDR3 protein. D genes are given only for firm matches. Clone sizes are given selectively: once, few, many, or a class where the clone is expanded.

v_gene: TRBV7-2; d_gene: .; abundance: .; j_gene: TRBJ1-1; CDR3nt: TGTGCCAGCAGCTTACGCCCCAGGGGGAACACTGAAGCTTTCTTT; CDR3aa: CASSLRPRGNTEAFF
v_gene: TRBV5-1; d_gene: .; abundance: .; j_gene: TRBJ1-6; CDR3nt: TGCGCCAGCAGCTTGGGGCAATCTAATTCACCCCTCCACTTT; CDR3aa: CASSLGQSNSPLHF
v_gene: TRBV30; d_gene: .; abundance: .; j_gene: TRBJ1-1; CDR3nt: TGTGCCTGGAGTGTAGGTGATGGAGACACTGAAGCTTTCTTT; CDR3aa: CAWSVGDGDTEAFF
v_gene: TRBV7-6; d_gene: .; abundance: .; j_gene: TRBJ1-1; CDR3nt: TGTGCCAGCAGCTTAGGGGCAGGGCGGACTGAAGCTTTCTTT; CDR3aa: CASSLGAGRTEAFF
v_gene: TRBV9; d_gene: .; abundance: .; j_gene: TRBJ1-1; CDR3nt: TGTGCCAGCAGCGGTCAGGGGCGGACTGAAGCTTTCTTT; CDR3aa: CASSGQGRTEAFF
v_gene: TRBV6-5; d_gene: TRBD2; abundance: .; j_gene: TRBJ2-5; CDR3nt: TGTGCCAGCAGCCTTAGCGGGGTATTCGAGACCCAGTACTTC; CDR3aa: CASSLSGVFETQYF
v_gene: TRBV4-2; d_gene: .; abundance: .; j_gene: TRBJ1-2; CDR3nt: TGTGCCAGCAGCCAAGATACCGGCGGGCCGGCCGGTCACTCGGGAGGCTACACCTTC; CDR3aa: CASSQDTGGPAGHSGGYTF
v_gene: TRBV5-5; d_gene: .; abundance: .; j_gene: TRBJ2-7; CDR3nt: TGTGCCAGCAGCTTGACTATAGGTGGAGCAGGGGCCTGGACATACGAGCAGTACTTC; CDR3aa: CASSLTIGGAGAWTYEQYF
v_gene: TRBV7-6; d_gene: .; abundance: .; j_gene: TRBJ2-1; CDR3nt: TGTGCCAGCAGCTTAGGGAGTGAGCAGTTCTTC; CDR3aa: CASSLGSEQFF
v_gene: TRBV5-1; d_gene: TRBD1; abundance: .; j_gene: TRBJ1-2; CDR3nt: TGCGCCAGCAGCCTCGGTCCGGACAGGGACTATGGCTACACCTTC; CDR3aa: CASSLGPDRDYGYTF
v_gene: TRBV7-6; d_gene: .; abundance: .; j_gene: TRBJ1-3; CDR3nt: TGTGCCAGCAGCTTTGGGAAAGGGAGCTCGACTGGAAACACCATATATTTT; CDR3aa: CASSFGKGSSTGNTIYF
v_gene: TRBV5-6; d_gene: TRBD1; abundance: .; j_gene: TRBJ1-1; CDR3nt: TGTGCCAGCAGCTGGGGGACAGGGTTTGTCTCGGCTTTCTTT; CDR3aa: CASSWGTGFVSAFF
v_gene: TRBV7-2; d_gene: TRBD2; abundance: .; j_gene: TRBJ2-3; CDR3nt: TGTGCCAGCAGCCCCCTGACGGGGGGGCGCGATACGCAGTATTTT; CDR3aa: CASSPLTGGRDTQYF
v_gene: TRBV4-3; d_gene: TRBD1; abundance: many; j_gene: TRBJ1-2; CDR3nt: TGCGCCAGCAGCCAAGAAGACAGGGTTTACTATGGCTACACCTTC; CDR3aa: CASSQEDRVYYGYTF
v_gene: TRBV4-1; d_gene: TRBD1; abundance: .; j_gene: TRBJ1-3; CDR3nt: TGCGCCAGGAAACTAAAAGGGGGCGGAACGTCTGGAAACACCATATATTTT; CDR3aa: CARKLKGGGTSGNTIYF
v_gene: TRBV5-1; d_gene: .; abundance: .; j_gene: TRBJ1-1; CDR3nt: TGCGCCAGCTCCCCCGGGGGATACACTGAAGCTTTCTTT; CDR3aa: CASSPGGYTEAFF
v_gene: TRBV18; d_gene: TRBD1; abundance: .; j_gene: TRBJ2-7; CDR3nt: TGTGCCAGCTCACCAAGGACAGGAACCTACGAGCAGTACTTC; CDR3aa: CASSPRTGTYEQYF
v_gene: TRBV20-1; d_gene: TRBD1; abundance: .; j_gene: TRBJ1-1; CDR3nt: TGCAGTGCTAGTATAACAGGGGACGTTGAAGCTTTCTTT; CDR3aa: CSASITGDVEAFF
v_gene: TRBV3-1/TRBV3-2; d_gene: .; abundance: .; j_gene: TRBJ1-6; CDR3nt: TGTGCCAGCAGCCAAGGGGGGACATCCTATAATTCACCCCTCCACTTT; CDR3aa: CASSQGGTSYNSPLHF
v_gene: TRBV5-6; d_gene: TRBD1; abundance: .; j_gene: TRBJ1-4; CDR3nt: TGTGCCAGCAGCTTAACAACAGGGGGATTGCCAACTAATGAAAAACTGTTTTTT; CDR3aa: CASSLTTGGLPTNEKLFF
v_gene: TRBV15; d_gene: TRBD1; abundance: .; j_gene: TRBJ1-4; CDR3nt: TGTGCCACCAGCAGTGGCGAACTAAAGGACAGGGACTATGAAAAACTGTTTTTT; CDR3aa: CATSSGELKDRDYEKLFF
v_gene: TRBV24-1; d_gene: .; abundance: .; j_gene: TRBJ1-5; CDR3nt: TGTGCCACCAGAAAGGAGGTCAGATACAATCAGCCCCAGCATTTT; CDR3aa: CATRKEVRYNQPQHF
v_gene: TRBV9; d_gene: .; abundance: .; j_gene: TRBJ2-1; CDR3nt: TGTGCCAGCAGCGTAGCTACTAAGCCCCGTGAGCAGTTCTTC; CDR3aa: CASSVATKPREQFF
v_gene: TRBV11-2; d_gene: .; abundance: .; j_gene: TRBJ2-7; CDR3nt: TGTGCCAGCAGCTTAGCGACGGCGGGGGCATACGAGCAGTACTTC; CDR3aa: CASSLATAGAYEQYF
v_gene: TRBV2; d_gene: .; abundance: .; j_gene: TRBJ2-3; CDR3nt: TGTGCCAGCAGTGAGGGCGAGACCACAGATACGCAGTATTTT; CDR3aa: CASSEGETTDTQYF
v_gene: TRBV25-1; d_gene: .; abundance: .; j_gene: TRBJ1-2; CDR3nt: TGTGCCAGCAGTATCGGGGAACCCTATGGCTACACCTTC; CDR3aa: CASSIGEPYGYTF
v_gene: TRBV20-1; d_gene: TRBD1; abundance: .; j_gene: TRBJ2-7; CDR3nt: TGCAGTGCTAGTTGGGGACAGGGGAGATCCTACGAGCAGTACTTC; CDR3aa: CSASWGQGRSYEQYF
v_gene: TRBV9; d_gene: .; abundance: .; j_gene: TRBJ2-7; CDR3nt: TGTGCCAGCAGCTCCGGACAGATTACCTACGAGCAGTACTTC; CDR3aa: CASSSGQITYEQYF
v_gene: TRBV12-3/TRBV12-4; d_gene: .; abundance: .; j_gene: TRBJ2-5; CDR3nt: TGTGCCAGCAGCCGTTCCCAAGAGACCCAGTACTTC; CDR3aa: CASSRSQETQYF
v_gene: TRBV7-2; d_gene: TRBD2; abundance: .; j_gene: TRBJ2-3; CDR3nt: TGTGCCAGCAGTCTCCTTAAGCGGGGGACTCTCACAGATACGCAGTATTTT; CDR3aa: CASSLLKRGTLTDTQYF
v_gene: TRBV7-6; d_gene: TRBD1; abundance: .; j_gene: TRBJ1-4; CDR3nt: TGTGCCAGCAGCCCGACGACAGGGCCTCTTAATGAAAAACTGTTTTTT; CDR3aa: CASSPTTGPLNEKLFF
v_gene: TRBV11-3; d_gene: .; abundance: few; j_gene: TRBJ2-2; CDR3nt: TGTGCCTCAAGGAAGCAGGGGTCCGGGGAGCTGTTTTTT; CDR3aa: CASRKQGSGELFF
v_gene: TRBV11-2; d_gene: TRBD2; abundance: .; j_gene: TRBJ2-3; CDR3nt: TGTGCCAGCAGCAGCCTAGCGGGGGGCACAGATACGCAGTATTTT; CDR3aa: CASSSLAGGTDTQYF